The present T cell receptor (beta chain) was sequenced within a study of blood T cell repertoires in COVID-19. Turning to the study itself: The United States, Italy and Spain supplied acute and convalescent COVID-19 samples. In each case, the material was cDNA or gDNA derived from T cells, B-cell-depleted T cells, or PBMCs.

TCRdb's copy holds only in-frame clones and misses some; the assay was immunoSEQ multiplex PCR. This sample has over 100,000 clones, with roughly 86% found just once. The CDR3 sequence is 12 residues long. Trimming pared 3 bases from V and 5 bases from J, leaving 10 bases between. Germline V gives CDR1 GTSNPN, CDR2 SVGIG (reference sequence). The Seattle patients, enrolled during active infection, were followed longitudinally. This sequence joins TRBV30 and TRBJ1-2; maybe TRBD1 (5 bases). The sample comprised peripheral blood. This clonotype was obtained from a woman aged 70 to 79 with COVID-19, enrolled during active disease. CDR3 loop: CAWRSGGYGYTF. Written as DNA, the CDR3 is TGTGCCTGGAGGTCGGGGGGTTATGGCTACACCTTC. Complete variable domain (other parts from reference TRBV30 and TRBJ1-2): SQTIHQWPATLVQPVGSPLSLECTVEGTSNPNLYWYRQAAGRGLQLLFYSVGIGQISSEVPQNLSASRPQDRQFILSSKKLLLSDSGFYLCAWRSGGYGYTFGSGTRLTVV.